Reported below is one T cell receptor beta chain. Assay used: immunoSEQ multiplex PCR; TCRdb lists only in-frame clones, some missing. The sample has under 25,000 clones; 73% are singletons. Germline loops: CDR1 MNHEY, CDR2 SMNVEV (reference sequence). Trimming took 10 bases from V and 4 from J, leaving 22 bases between them. This CDR3 comprises 15 residues. The sample originates from a study of sequential checkpoint blockade in melanoma. Treatment given: randomized to nivolumab then ipilimumab (arm A) or the reverse (arm B). From thawed PBMCs, live CD3+CD8+ cells negative for CD19 and CD56 were sorted.

This receptor was taken from a human donor with melanoma. The rearrangement links TRBV27 to TRBJ1-2; no clear D. This specimen was CD8+ T cells sorted from blood (inferred from file names), taken from a patient given nivolumab and ipilimumab in sequence. The CDR3 loop reads CATTLRVGSPYGYTF. CDR3 nucleotide sequence: TGTGCCACCACCCTCCGGGTTGGATCTCCCTATGGCTACACCTTC.